A selection of T cell receptor beta chains follows, all from one sample in a study of blood T cell repertoires in COVID-19. Repertoires were generated with immunoSEQ multiplex PCR, while TCRdb's copy carries only in-frame clones and drops some. The sample lists around 380,000 clones, more than 70% occurring once. Sequencing input: PBMCs or T cells enriched from blood (not recorded which). These receptors all stem from a man between 25 and 39 years old who had recovered from COVID-19. Each CDR3 is given without its conserved first and last residue. The order of the fields is V gene, J gene, CDR3 protein.

V gene: TRBV29-1; J gene: TRBJ1-2; CDR3 protein: SVVGEDGPPYGYT
V gene: TRBV20-1; J gene: TRBJ1-2; CDR3 protein: SASTRDRIT
V gene: TRBV19; J gene: TRBJ2-7; CDR3 protein: ASSFRTGRTSYEQY
V gene: TRBV2; J gene: TRBJ1-5; CDR3 protein: ASSADRVGQPQH
V gene: TRBV9; J gene: TRBJ2-2; CDR3 protein: ASSVATGELF
V gene: TRBV12-3/TRBV12-4; J gene: TRBJ1-6; CDR3 protein: ASSDRGNSPLH
V gene: TRBV3-1/TRBV3-2; J gene: TRBJ1-1; CDR3 protein: ASTPGANTEAF
V gene: TRBV4-1; J gene: TRBJ1-6; CDR3 protein: ASSQDGGTGQNSPLH
V gene: TRBV18; J gene: TRBJ1-5; CDR3 protein: ASSPAGGGNQPQH
V gene: TRBV2; J gene: TRBJ2-5; CDR3 protein: ASSNRGQETQY
V gene: TRBV18; J gene: TRBJ2-2; CDR3 protein: ASSPQRGVAGELF
V gene: TRBV10-2; J gene: TRBJ1-1; CDR3 protein: ASSPREANTEAF
V gene: TRBV18; J gene: TRBJ2-1; CDR3 protein: ASSLDDRASYNEQF
V gene: TRBV9; J gene: TRBJ2-1; CDR3 protein: ASSVGSIYNEQF
V gene: TRBV6-5; J gene: TRBJ1-5; CDR3 protein: ASGGGAQPQH
V gene: TRBV7-6; J gene: TRBJ2-1; CDR3 protein: ASSLVGGEQF
V gene: TRBV12-5; J gene: TRBJ2-7; CDR3 protein: ASSEVGYEQY
V gene: TRBV4-3; J gene: TRBJ1-4; CDR3 protein: ASSQDLSTNEKLF
V gene: TRBV18; J gene: TRBJ1-1; CDR3 protein: ASSPGLPPHTGGFTEAF
V gene: TRBV6-5; J gene: TRBJ1-5; CDR3 protein: ASKLDGNQPQH
V gene: TRBV9; J gene: TRBJ1-1; CDR3 protein: ASSRQGGNTEAF
V gene: TRBV6-5; J gene: TRBJ2-3; CDR3 protein: ASSYSGSESTDTQY
V gene: TRBV27; J gene: TRBJ2-3; CDR3 protein: ASSRHLSTDTQY
V gene: TRBV20-1; J gene: TRBJ2-3; CDR3 protein: SASLLGGSLDTQY
V gene: TRBV4-1; J gene: TRBJ2-3; CDR3 protein: ASSQFTGKDPTDTQY
V gene: TRBV18; J gene: TRBJ1-2; CDR3 protein: ASSPPGRQGTSFNYGYT
V gene: TRBV6-1; J gene: TRBJ1-2; CDR3 protein: ASSDQGPYGYT